These 30 T cell receptor beta chains share one sample of origin, sequenced in a study of CD4 and CD8 cells across lung adenocarcinoma regions. TCRdb itself ran the PCR reads through MiXCR, one entry per CDR3 protein. There are around 1,900 distinct CDR3 sequences in the sample; 61% occur only once, and less than 45% lies in the top ten. The specimen was CD4+ T cells from the margin of a lung tumor. These receptors all stem from a female donor with lung adenocarcinoma. The CD4 and CD8 labels of this study may be unreliable.

A single count supports this clonotype. The chain recombines TRBV12-3 or TRBV12-4 with TRBJ2-2, with D perhaps given as TRBD1 or TRBD2 (6 bases each). The CDR3 is 17 amino acids. Trimming removed 4 bases from V and 1 base from J, with 16 bases in between. CDR3 loop: CASSYDRGVWNTGELFF. In DNA, the CDR3 is TGTGCCAGCAGTTACGATAGGGGGGTGTGGAACACCGGGGAGCTGTTTTTT.

By its share, this clonotype is medium-sized. CDR3 nucleotide sequence: TGTGCCAGCAGTTTTAGCGGGGCGTCAGAGACCCAGTTCTTC. It specifies CASSFSGASETQFF. This chain joins TRBV6-8 and TRBJ2-1; TRBD2 matches at 8 bases. Germline CDR1 and CDR2: MNHGY and SAAAGT. The V segment lost 4 bases and the J segment 13 bases; nucleotides outside the gene matches: 12. The CDR3 has 14 amino acids.

V is TRBV7-6 and J is TRBJ2-7; possibly TRBD1 or TRBD2 for D (5 bases each). The last part of the DNA fits TRBJ2-5 better; the J call may be wrong. In germline, CDR1 is SGHVS, CDR2 FNYEAQ. This CDR3 has 15 residues. The CDR3 loop reads CASSLAGVFGETQYF. The DNA for the CDR3 is TGTGCCAGCAGCTTAGCGGGGGTTTTTGGGGAGACCCAGTACTTC.

This clonotype came up a few times. V is TRBV6-2 or TRBV6-3 and J is TRBJ2-7, with 11 bases aligning to TRBD2. The V segment lost 2 bases and the J segment 5 bases; nucleotides outside the gene matches: 8. The CDR3 has 16 residues. CDR1 and CDR2 from the germline V gene are MNHEY and SVGEGT. The CDR3 protein is CASSYGPGTSGDEQYF. In nucleotides, the CDR3 is TGTGCCAGCAGTTACGGTCCCGGGACTAGCGGTGACGAGCAGTACTTC.

This clonotype was detected only once. The chain uses TRBV7-2 and TRBJ2-3, with D possibly being TRBD2 (6 bases). The J call is in doubt because the DNA end fits TRBJ2-1 better. The germline CDR1 and CDR2 sequences are SGHTA and FQGNSA. The CDR3 totals 15 residues. Here the CDR3 DNA reads TGTGCCAGCAGCTTTACGGGAGAGGGCCCCGACGAGCAGTTCTTC. Protein product: CASSFTGEGPDEQFF.

This clonotype is deemed medium-sized. This sequence joins TRBV28 and TRBJ2-5; tentative D call: TRBD2 (6 bases). Trimming stripped 5 bases from V and 0 bases from J, with 19 bases between. This CDR3 is 17 amino acids long. Germline V lookup: CDR1 MDHEN, CDR2 SYDVKM. CDR3 amino acids: CASSAREAGEDQETQYF. The CDR3 DNA sequence: TGTGCCAGCAGTGCCAGGGAGGCAGGCGAGGACCAAGAGACCCAGTACTTC.

A note on this clonotype: The junction does not match germline at one end; this may be a read error. The rearrangement joins TRBV27 to TRBJ2-2, with D unresolved. Germline V gene sequence: CDR1 MNHEY, CDR2 SMNVEV (reference sequence). The CDR3 has 12 amino acids. The CDR3 loop is CASSYDSEELYF. Written as DNA, the CDR3 is TGTGCCAGCAGCTATGACTCAGAGGAGCTGTATTTT.

The CDR3 region has the DNA TGTGCCAGCAGTCGGTCCTTGGGGGCTTTGAGCACCGGTGCGCTGTATTTT. This sequence encodes CASSRSLGALSTGALYF. The chain employs TRBV6-1 and TRBJ2-3; a weak D match, TRBD1 (6 bases). The V end lost 5 bases, the J end lost 14 bases, and 32 bases lay between the germline ends. CDR3 size: 17 residues. Germline V lookup: CDR1 MNHNS, CDR2 SASEGT.

This CDR3 reads CACRAETANTGELFF. CDR3 coding DNA: TGTGCCTGCAGAGCCGAGACTGCGAACACCGGGGAGCTGTTTTTT. The chain recombines TRBV30 with TRBJ2-2; D is unclear. The CDR3 runs to 15 residues. The V end lost 6 bases, the J end lost 0 bases, and 14 bases lay between the germline ends. The germline gives CDR1 GTSNPN, CDR2 SVGIG (reference sequence).

This clonotype showed up just a few times. The chain joins TRBV6-1 to TRBJ2-1; TRBD1 or TRBD2 may be the D gene (6 bases each). The assigned J gene may be wrong: the sequence end matches TRBJ2-5 better. Looked up from germline, CDR1 is MNHNS and CDR2 is SASEGT. This CDR3 comprises 13 residues. The CDR3 DNA is TGTGCCAGCAGTGGGGGGGCCCAAGAGACCCAGTACTTC. The encoded protein is CASSGGAQETQYF.

This clonotype was recorded once. This chain uses TRBV27 with TRBJ1-4, with a weak D call TRBD1 (5 bases). Germline V gives CDR1 MNHEY, CDR2 SMNVEV (reference sequence). Trimming cost V 5 bases and J 7 bases, with 14 bases left between them. There are 14 residues in the CDR3. In DNA form, the CDR3 reads TGTGCCAGCAGTCCAGGCCAGGGTGGTGAAAAACTGTTTTTT. Its translation: CASSPGQGGEKLFF.

The V and J genes are TRBV6-1 and TRBJ2-6; possible D gene TRBD2, 6 bases. Between the trimmed V and J ends, which lost 4 bases and 2 bases, there was a span of 6 bases. CDR1 and CDR2 (germline): MNHNS, SASEGT. This CDR3 region has 14 residues. CDR3 sequence reads: CASSGGAGANVLTF. The CDR3 DNA reads TGTGCCAGCAGTGGCGGGGCTGGGGCCAACGTCCTGACTTTC.

The V gene is TRBV7-2, the J gene TRBJ2-5; D is unresolved. The last part of the DNA fits TRBJ2-1 better; the J call may be wrong. The CDR3 has 11 residues. Germline V gene data show CDR1 as SGHTA and CDR2 as FQGNSA. The CDR3 protein is CASSLPDEQFF. CDR3 sequence (DNA): TGTGCCAGCAGCCTCCCGGATGAGCAGTTCTTC.

The CDR3 loop is CASSSGRLRWVQFF. The CDR3 region has the DNA TGTGCCAGCAGTTCAGGACGGCTTAGGTGGGTGCAGTTCTTC. J is TRBJ2-1 and V is TRBV27; unclear D gene. CDR3 length equals 14 residues. Trimming removed 4 bases from V and 12 bases from J, with 19 bases in between. The germline gives CDR1 MNHEY, CDR2 SMNVEV (reference sequence).

The genes are TRBV27 and TRBJ2-1; D not certain. Germline values: CDR1 MNHEY, CDR2 SMNVEV (reference sequence). The CDR3 length is 13 residues. Trimming shortened V by 3 bases and J by 10 bases, and 13 bases separated the two germline ends. Written as DNA, the CDR3 is TGTGCCAGCAGTTTGTTGGGTATGGACGAGCAGTTCTTC. It yields the protein CASSLLGMDEQFF.

For the CDR3, the DNA is TGTGCCAGCAGTGGGGGGCTGGGAACAGATACGCAGTATTTT. It translates to CASSGGLGTDTQYF. This chain links TRBV6-1 with TRBJ2-3; tentative D call: TRBD1 (6 bases). CDR1 MNHNS and CDR2 SASEGT come from the germline V gene. V gave up 4 bases and J gave up 3 bases, with 11 bases separating them. This CDR3 has 14 residues.

The V and J genes are TRBV14 and TRBJ2-1; 12 bases fit TRBD2. Germline trimming cut 3 bases from V and 0 bases from J; bases unmatched to any gene: 0. CDR3 length: 16 residues. The germline CDR1 and CDR2 sequences are SGHDN and FVKESK. The CDR3 here is CASSQTSGSSYNEQFF. The CDR3 DNA follows: TGTGCCAGCAGCCAGACTAGCGGGAGCTCCTACAATGAGCAGTTCTTC.

This clonotype has just a few counts. The chain links TRBV6-5 to TRBJ2-1; 7 nucleotides align to TRBD2. The junction had 2 bases not matched to a gene; V was cut back by 2 bases and J by 4 bases. Germline CDR1 reads MNHEY; CDR2 reads SVGAGI. This CDR3 is built from 14 residues. The CDR3 DNA sequence: TGTGCCAGCAGTTACAGGACTAGTTACAATGAGCAGTTCTTC. Amino acids: CASSYRTSYNEQFF.

This clonotype occurred a few times. The chain joins TRBV6-1 to TRBJ2-3, with TRBD1 matching over 8 bases. J lost 2 bases, V lost 5 bases, and 6 bases had no gene match. The CDR3 extends over 15 amino acids. CDR1 is MNHNS and CDR2 is SASEGT in the germline V gene. The CDR3 here is CASSSGQGHTDTQYF. CDR3 DNA: TGTGCCAGCAGTAGCGGACAGGGACACACAGATACGCAGTATTTT.

This clonotype is labeled as medium-sized. The chain combines TRBV6-1 with TRBJ1-2; 10 bases align to TRBD1. From germline, CDR1 is MNHNS and CDR2 SASEGT. The junction had 5 bases not matched to a gene; V was cut back by 6 bases and J by 1 base. The CDR3 spans 15 residues. CDR3 nucleotides: TGTGCCAGCAGGCAGGGACAGGGGATTAACTATGGCTACACCTTC. The encoded protein is CASRQGQGINYGYTF.

The V and J genes are TRBV6-2 or TRBV6-3 and TRBJ2-1, with TRBD2 identical over 8 bases. The end of the DNA is better explained by TRBJ2-5, so the J call may be wrong. This CDR3 region has 17 residues. Germline V gives CDR1 MNHEY, CDR2 SVGEGT. The CDR3 spells CASRGLIGGRTGETQYF. CDR3 bases: TGTGCCAGCAGGGGGCTTATCGGCGGGAGGACGGGAGAGACCCAGTACTTC.

V gene TRBV24-1 combines with J gene TRBJ2-5; 14 positions match TRBD2. Germline CDR1 and CDR2: KGHDR and SFDVKD. Trimming at V came to 1 base and at J to 2 bases, leaving 8 bases not matched to a gene. This CDR3 has 19 amino acids. CDR3 sequence reads: CATSDLGTSGSLWQETQYF. CDR3 in DNA: TGTGCCACCAGTGATTTAGGGACTAGCGGGAGTCTGTGGCAAGAGACCCAGTACTTC.

This clonotype was counted only a few times. The chain employs TRBV28 and TRBJ1-2; D not certain. CDR3 length equals 13 residues. The germline V and J ends were trimmed by 6 bases and 5 bases, with 13 bases remaining between them. The germline gives CDR1 MDHEN, CDR2 SYDVKM. CDR3 loop: CASSPSSAYGYTF. The DNA of the CDR3 is TGTGCCAGCAGCCCATCCTCCGCTTATGGCTACACCTTC.

This clonotype came up a few times. The chain carries TRBV25-1 and TRBJ2-3; TRBD2 is a possible D gene (6 bases). This CDR3 is 15 amino acids long. The germline V gene has CDR1 MGHDK and CDR2 SYGVNS. Trimming removed 5 bases at V and 5 bases at J, with 17 bases between. The CDR3 here is CASSTYGGAGDTQYF. CDR3 nucleotides: TGTGCCAGCAGTACCTACGGGGGAGCGGGAGATACGCAGTATTTT.

This clonotype was detected a few times. The chain has TRBV5-1 and TRBJ2-3, with D unresolved. This CDR3 has 14 amino acids. V was trimmed by 3 bases and J by 5 bases, leaving 13 bases between them. CDR1 and CDR2 (germline): SGHRS, YFSETQ. The CDR3 here is CASSSKGFLDTQYF. CDR3 bases: TGCGCCAGCAGCTCGAAGGGTTTCTTAGATACGCAGTATTTT.

The chain links TRBV10-1 to TRBJ2-4; 8 nucleotides align to TRBD1. The length of the CDR3 is 13 residues. V lost 3 bases, J lost 7 bases, and 2 bases stayed unmatched. Looked up from germline, CDR1 is WNHNN and CDR2 is SYGVQD (reference sequence). The CDR3 nucleotides are TGCGCCAGCAGTGATGGACAGGGTAACATTCAGTACTTC. This sequence encodes CASSDGQGNIQYF.

The gene calls are TRBV6-1 and TRBJ2-3; D might be TRBD1 (5 bases). Per the germline V gene, CDR1 is MNHNS and CDR2 is SASEGT. Trimming removed 6 bases at V and 12 bases at J, with 19 bases between. This CDR3 contains 13 residues. The CDR3 nucleotides read TGTGCCAGCAGGATGACAGCCAATAATATTCAGTATTTT. This translates into CASRMTANNIQYF.

This clonotype occurred a few times. The chain employs TRBV6-1 and TRBJ2-1; no clear D. The ends were cut back, 7 bases at V and 4 bases at J, with 11 bases in the middle. Germline V gene data show CDR1 as MNHNS and CDR2 as SASEGT. This CDR3 has 13 residues. CDR3 region: CASTSDQYNEQFF. Here the CDR3 DNA reads TGTGCCAGCACCTCAGACCAGTACAATGAGCAGTTCTTC.

By share, this clonotype counts as large. The genes are TRBV25-1 and TRBJ2-3; no reliable D call. There are 15 residues in the CDR3. Germline CDR1 MGHDK, CDR2 SYGVNS. Deletions cut 9 bases from V and 0 bases from J, with 16 bases between. The CDR3: CASASAKPSTDTQYF. The CDR3 nucleotides read TGTGCCAGTGCCAGCGCCAAACCCAGCACAGATACGCAGTATTTT.

The chain carries TRBV6-5 and TRBJ2-1; 8 bases map to TRBD2. V was pared by 7 bases and J by 9 bases, with 11 bases of the junction left unmatched. The CDR3 extends over 14 amino acids. The V gene's germline CDR1 is MNHEY and CDR2 SVGAGI. The CDR3 protein is CASIFSGAFGEQFF. CDR3 in DNA: TGTGCCAGCATTTTTAGCGGGGCCTTTGGTGAGCAGTTCTTC.